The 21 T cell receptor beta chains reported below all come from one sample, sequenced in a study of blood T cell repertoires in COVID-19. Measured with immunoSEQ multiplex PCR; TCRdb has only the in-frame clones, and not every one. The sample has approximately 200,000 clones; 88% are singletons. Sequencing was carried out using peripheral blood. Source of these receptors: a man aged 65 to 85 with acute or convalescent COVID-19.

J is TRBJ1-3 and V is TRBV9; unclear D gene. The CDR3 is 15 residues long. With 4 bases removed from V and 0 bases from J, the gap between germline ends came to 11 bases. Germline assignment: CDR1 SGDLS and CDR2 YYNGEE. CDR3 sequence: CASSPSDFSGNTIYF. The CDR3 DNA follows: TGTGCCAGCAGCCCGTCGGACTTCTCTGGAAACACCATATATTTT. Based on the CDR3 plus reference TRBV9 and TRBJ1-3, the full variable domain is DSGVTQTPKHLITATGQRVTLRCSPRSGDLSVYWYQQSLDQGLQFLIQYYNGEERAKGNILERFSAQQFPDLHSELNLSSLELGDSALYFCASSPSDFSGNTIYFGEGSWLTVV.

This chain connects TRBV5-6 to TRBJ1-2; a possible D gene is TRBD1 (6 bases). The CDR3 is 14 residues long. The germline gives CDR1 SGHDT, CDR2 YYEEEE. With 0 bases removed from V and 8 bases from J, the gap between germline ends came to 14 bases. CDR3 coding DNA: TGTGCCAGCAGCTTGGCCCCAGGGGTGACGGGCTACACCTTC. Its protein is CASSLAPGVTGYTF.

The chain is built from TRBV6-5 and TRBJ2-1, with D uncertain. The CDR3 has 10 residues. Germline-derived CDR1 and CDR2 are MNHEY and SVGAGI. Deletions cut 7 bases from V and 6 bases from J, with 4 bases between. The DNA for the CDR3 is TGTGCCAGCAAGAGCAATGAGCAGTTCTTC. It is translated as CASKSNEQFF.

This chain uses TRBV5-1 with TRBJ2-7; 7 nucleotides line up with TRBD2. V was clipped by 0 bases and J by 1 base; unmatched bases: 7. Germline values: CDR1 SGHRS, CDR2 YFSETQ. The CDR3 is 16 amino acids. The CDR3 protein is CASSLDGGSQSYEQYF. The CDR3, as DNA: TGCGCCAGCAGCTTGGATGGCGGGAGCCAATCCTACGAGCAGTACTTC.

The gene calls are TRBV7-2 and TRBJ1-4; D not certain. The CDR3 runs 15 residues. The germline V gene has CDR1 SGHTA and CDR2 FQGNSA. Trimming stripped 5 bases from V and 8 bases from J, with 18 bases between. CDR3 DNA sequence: TGTGCCAGCAGCCCGAGGGAGGGTGTAGACGAAAAACTGTTTTTT. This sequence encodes CASSPREGVDEKLFF.

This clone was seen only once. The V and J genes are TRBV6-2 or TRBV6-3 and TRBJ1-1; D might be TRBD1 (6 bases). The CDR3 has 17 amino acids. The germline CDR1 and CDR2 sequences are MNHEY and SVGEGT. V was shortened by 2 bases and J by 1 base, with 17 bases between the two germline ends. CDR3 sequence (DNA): TGTGCCAGCAGTTACGTTTTGGGGACACCAAGGAACACTGAAGCTTTCTTT. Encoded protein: CASSYVLGTPRNTEAFF.

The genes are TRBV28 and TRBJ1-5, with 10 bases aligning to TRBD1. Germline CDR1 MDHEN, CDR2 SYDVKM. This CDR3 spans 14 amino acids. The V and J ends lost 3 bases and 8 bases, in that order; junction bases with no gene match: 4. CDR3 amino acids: CASSLTGGAEPQHF. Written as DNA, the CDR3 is TGTGCCAGCAGTTTGACAGGGGGCGCAGAGCCCCAGCATTTT.

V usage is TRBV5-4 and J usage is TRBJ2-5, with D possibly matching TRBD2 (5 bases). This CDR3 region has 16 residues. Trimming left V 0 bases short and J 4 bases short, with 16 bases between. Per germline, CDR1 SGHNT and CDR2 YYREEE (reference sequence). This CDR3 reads CASSLDERRSGETQYF. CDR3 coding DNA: TGTGCCAGCAGCTTGGACGAGCGGAGGAGTGGAGAGACCCAGTACTTC.

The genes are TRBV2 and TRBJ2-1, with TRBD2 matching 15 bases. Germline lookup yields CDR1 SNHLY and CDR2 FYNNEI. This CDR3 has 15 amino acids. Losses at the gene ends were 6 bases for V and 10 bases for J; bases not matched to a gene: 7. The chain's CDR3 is CASRVGLAGGQEQFF. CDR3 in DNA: TGTGCCAGCAGAGTAGGACTAGCGGGAGGGCAGGAGCAGTTCTTC.

The CDR3 bases are TGTGCCAGCAGCTTAGGTCCAGAACGGGCGGGCACTGAAGCTTTCTTT. Protein sequence: CASSLGPERAGTEAFF. The chain couples TRBV11-2 to TRBJ1-1, with no clear D. Germline-derived CDR1 and CDR2 are SGHAT and FQNNGV. V shed 1 base and J shed 4 bases, with 16 bases lying between them. The CDR3 runs to 16 residues. Drawing the rest from reference TRBV11-2 and TRBJ1-1, the complete variable domain is EAGVAQSPRYKIIEKRQSVAFWCNPISGHATLYWYQQILGQGPKLLIQFQNNGVVDDSQLPKDRFSAERLKGVDSTLKIQPAKLEDSAVYLCASSLGPERAGTEAFFGQGTRLTVV.

CDR3 region: CASSDGERIAKNIQYF. The CDR3 DNA sequence: TGTGCCAGCAGTGATGGGGAGAGAATAGCCAAAAACATTCAGTACTTC. The chain has TRBV2 and TRBJ2-4; possible D gene TRBD2, 5 bases. V was pared by 3 bases and J by 0 bases, with 12 bases between. The CDR3 has 16 amino acids. The V gene's germline CDR1 is SNHLY and CDR2 FYNNEI.

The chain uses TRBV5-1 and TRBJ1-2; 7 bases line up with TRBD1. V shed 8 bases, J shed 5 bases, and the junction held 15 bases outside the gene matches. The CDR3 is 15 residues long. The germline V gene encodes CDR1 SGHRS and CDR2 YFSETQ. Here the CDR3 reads CASKKGTAGLYGYTF. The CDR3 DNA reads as TGCGCCAGTAAAAAGGGGACAGCGGGCCTATATGGCTACACCTTC.

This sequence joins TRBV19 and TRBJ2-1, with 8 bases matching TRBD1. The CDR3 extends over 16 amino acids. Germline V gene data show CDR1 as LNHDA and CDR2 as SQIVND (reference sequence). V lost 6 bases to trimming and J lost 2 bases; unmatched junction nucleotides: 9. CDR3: CASSFSRTGPYNEQFF. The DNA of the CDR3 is TGTGCCAGTAGCTTCAGCAGGACAGGGCCCTACAATGAGCAGTTCTTC.

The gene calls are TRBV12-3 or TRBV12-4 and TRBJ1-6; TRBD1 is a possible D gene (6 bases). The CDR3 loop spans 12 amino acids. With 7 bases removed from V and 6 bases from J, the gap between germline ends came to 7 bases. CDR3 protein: CASTQGNSPLHF. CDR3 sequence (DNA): TGTGCCAGCACACAGGGTAATTCACCCCTCCACTTT.

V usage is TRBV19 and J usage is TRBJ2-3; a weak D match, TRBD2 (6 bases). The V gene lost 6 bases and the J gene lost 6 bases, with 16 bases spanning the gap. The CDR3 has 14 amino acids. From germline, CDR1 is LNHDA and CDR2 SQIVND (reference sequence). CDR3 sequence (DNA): TGTGCCAGTAGAGATTACCGGGGGAGGGATACGCAGTATTTT. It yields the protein CASRDYRGRDTQYF.

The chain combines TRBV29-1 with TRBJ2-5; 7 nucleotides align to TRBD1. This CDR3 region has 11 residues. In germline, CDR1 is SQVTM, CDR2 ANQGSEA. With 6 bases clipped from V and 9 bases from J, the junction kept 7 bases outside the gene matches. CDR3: CSVGQAGAQYF. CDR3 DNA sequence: TGCAGCGTCGGACAGGCCGGGGCCCAGTACTTC.

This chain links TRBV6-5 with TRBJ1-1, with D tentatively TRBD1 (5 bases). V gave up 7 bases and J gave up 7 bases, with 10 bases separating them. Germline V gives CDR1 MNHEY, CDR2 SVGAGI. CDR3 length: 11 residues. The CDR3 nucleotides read TGTGCCAGCACGCAGGACAATGAAGCTTTCTTT. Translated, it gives CASTQDNEAFF.

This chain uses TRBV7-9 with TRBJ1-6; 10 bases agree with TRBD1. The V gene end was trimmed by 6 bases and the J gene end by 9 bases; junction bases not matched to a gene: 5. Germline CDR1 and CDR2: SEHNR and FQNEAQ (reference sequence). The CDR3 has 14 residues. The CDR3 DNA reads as TGTGCCAGCAGAACCGGGACAGGGGTTTCACCCCTCCACTTT. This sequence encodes CASRTGTGVSPLHF.

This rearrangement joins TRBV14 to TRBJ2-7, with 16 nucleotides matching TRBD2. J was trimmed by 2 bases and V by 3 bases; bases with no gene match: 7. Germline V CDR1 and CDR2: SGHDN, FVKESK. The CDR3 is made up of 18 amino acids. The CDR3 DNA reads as TGTGCCAGCAGCCACGGCGGGACTAGCGGGAGGGCCGCCTACGAGCAGTACTTC. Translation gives CASSHGGTSGRAAYEQYF.

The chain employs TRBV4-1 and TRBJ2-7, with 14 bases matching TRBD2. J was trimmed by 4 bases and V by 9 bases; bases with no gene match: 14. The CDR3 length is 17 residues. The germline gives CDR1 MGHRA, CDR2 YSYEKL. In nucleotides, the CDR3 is TGCGCCAGAGAACGAAGACTAGCGGGAGGGCCGGGGTACGAGCAGTACTTC. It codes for CARERRLAGGPGYEQYF.

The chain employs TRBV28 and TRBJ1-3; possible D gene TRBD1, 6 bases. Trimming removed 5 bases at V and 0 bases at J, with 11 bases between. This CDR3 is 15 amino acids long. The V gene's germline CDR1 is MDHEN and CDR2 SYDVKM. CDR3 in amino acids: CASSPQDSSGNTIYF. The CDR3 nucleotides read TGTGCCAGCAGTCCCCAGGACAGCTCTGGAAACACCATATATTTT.